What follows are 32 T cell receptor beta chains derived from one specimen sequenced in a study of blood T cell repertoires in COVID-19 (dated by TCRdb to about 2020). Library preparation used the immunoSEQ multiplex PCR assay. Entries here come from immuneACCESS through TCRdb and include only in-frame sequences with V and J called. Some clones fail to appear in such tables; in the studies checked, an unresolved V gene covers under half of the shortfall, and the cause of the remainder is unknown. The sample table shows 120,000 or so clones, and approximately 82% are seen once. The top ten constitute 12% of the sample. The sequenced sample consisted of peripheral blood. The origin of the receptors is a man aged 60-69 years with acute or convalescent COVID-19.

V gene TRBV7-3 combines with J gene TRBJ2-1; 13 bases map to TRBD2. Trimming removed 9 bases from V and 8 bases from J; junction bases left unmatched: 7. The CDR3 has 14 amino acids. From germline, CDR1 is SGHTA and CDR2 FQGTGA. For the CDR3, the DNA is TGTGCCAGTCGCCGTGGACTAGCGGGAGATGAGCAGTTCTTC. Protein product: CASRRGLAGDEQFF.

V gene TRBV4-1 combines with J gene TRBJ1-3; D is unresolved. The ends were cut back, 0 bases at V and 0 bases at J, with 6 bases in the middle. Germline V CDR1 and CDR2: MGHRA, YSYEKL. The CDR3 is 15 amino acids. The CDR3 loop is CASSQDPGSGNTIYF. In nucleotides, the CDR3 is TGCGCCAGCAGCCAAGATCCGGGCTCTGGAAACACCATATATTTT.

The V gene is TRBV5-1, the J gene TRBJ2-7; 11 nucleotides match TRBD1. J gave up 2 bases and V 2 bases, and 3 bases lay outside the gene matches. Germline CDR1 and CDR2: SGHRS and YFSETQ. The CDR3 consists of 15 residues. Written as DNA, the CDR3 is TGCGCCAGCAGCTTTGGGACAGGGGGGCCCTACGAGCAGTACTTC. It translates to CASSFGTGGPYEQYF.

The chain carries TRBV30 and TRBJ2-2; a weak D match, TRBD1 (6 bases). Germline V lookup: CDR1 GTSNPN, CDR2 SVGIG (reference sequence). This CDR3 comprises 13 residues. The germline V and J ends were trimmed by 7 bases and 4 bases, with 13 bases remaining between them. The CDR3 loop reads CAFGQLLTGELFF. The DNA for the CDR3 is TGTGCCTTTGGACAGCTACTCACCGGGGAGCTGTTTTTT.

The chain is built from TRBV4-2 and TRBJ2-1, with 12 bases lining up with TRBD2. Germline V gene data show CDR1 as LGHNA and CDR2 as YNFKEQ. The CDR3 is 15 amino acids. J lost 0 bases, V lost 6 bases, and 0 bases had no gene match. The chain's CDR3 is CASRTSGSSYNEQFF. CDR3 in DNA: TGTGCCAGCAGGACTAGCGGGAGCTCCTACAATGAGCAGTTCTTC.

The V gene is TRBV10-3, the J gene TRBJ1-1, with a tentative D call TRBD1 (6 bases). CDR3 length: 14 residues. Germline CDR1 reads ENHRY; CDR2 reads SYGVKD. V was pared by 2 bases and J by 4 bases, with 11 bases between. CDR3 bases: TGTGCCATCAGTGAGAGGCCAGGGGTCACTGAAGCTTTCTTT. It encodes CAISERPGVTEAFF.

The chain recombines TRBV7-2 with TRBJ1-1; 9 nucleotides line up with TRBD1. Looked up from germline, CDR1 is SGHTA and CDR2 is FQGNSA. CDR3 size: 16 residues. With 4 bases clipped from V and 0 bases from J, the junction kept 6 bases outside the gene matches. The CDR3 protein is CASSSRTGVMNTEAFF. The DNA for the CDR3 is TGTGCCAGCAGCTCAAGGACAGGGGTGATGAACACTGAAGCTTTCTTT. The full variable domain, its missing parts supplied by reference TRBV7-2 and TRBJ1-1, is GAGVSQSPSNKVTEKGKDVELRCDPISGHTALYWYRQSLGQGLEFLIYFQGNSAPDKSGLPSDRFSAERTGGSVSTLTIQRTQQEDSAVYLCASSSRTGVMNTEAFFGQGTRLTVV.

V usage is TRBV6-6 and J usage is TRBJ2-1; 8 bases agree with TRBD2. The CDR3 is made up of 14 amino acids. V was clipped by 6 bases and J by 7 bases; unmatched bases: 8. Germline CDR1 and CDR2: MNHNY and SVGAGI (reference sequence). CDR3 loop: CASSPPGLGNEQFF. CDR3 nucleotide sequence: TGTGCCAGCAGCCCACCGGGACTAGGAAATGAGCAGTTCTTC.

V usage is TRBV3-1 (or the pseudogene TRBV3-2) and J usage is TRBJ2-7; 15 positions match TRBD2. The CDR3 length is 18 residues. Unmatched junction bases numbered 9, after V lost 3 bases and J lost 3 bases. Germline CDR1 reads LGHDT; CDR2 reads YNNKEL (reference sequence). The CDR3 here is CASSQVPGTSGRNYEQYF. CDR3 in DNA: TGTGCCAGCAGCCAGGTACCCGGGACTAGCGGGAGGAACTACGAGCAGTACTTC.

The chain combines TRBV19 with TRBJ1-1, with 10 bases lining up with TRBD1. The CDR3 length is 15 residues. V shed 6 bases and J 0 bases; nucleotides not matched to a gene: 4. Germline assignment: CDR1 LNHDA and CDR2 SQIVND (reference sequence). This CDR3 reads CASRGTGALNTEAFF. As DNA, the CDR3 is TGTGCCAGTAGAGGGACAGGGGCATTGAACACTGAAGCTTTCTTT.

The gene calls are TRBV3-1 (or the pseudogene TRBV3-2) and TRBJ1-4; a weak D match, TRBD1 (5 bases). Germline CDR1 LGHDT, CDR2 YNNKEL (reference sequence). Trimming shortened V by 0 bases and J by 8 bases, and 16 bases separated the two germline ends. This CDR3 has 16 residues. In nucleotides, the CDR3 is TGTGCCAGCAGCCAAGAAGGGGCAGGGAGGCGAGAAAAACTGTTTTTT. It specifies CASSQEGAGRREKLFF.

The CDR3 nucleotides read TGTGCCAGCAGCGTTCCCAGGACTAGCGGGTCCTACGAGCAGTACTTC. This gives the protein CASSVPRTSGSYEQYF. This rearrangement joins TRBV28 to TRBJ2-7; 11 nucleotides agree with TRBD2. J lost 1 base, V lost 6 bases, and 8 bases had no gene match. From germline, CDR1 is MDHEN and CDR2 SYDVKM. This CDR3 contains 16 residues.

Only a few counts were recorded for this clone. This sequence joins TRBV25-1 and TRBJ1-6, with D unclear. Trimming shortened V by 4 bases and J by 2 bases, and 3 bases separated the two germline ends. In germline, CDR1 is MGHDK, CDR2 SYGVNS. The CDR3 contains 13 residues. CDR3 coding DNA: TGTGCCAGCAGTGCCACCTATAATTCACCCCTCCACTTT. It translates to CASSATYNSPLHF.

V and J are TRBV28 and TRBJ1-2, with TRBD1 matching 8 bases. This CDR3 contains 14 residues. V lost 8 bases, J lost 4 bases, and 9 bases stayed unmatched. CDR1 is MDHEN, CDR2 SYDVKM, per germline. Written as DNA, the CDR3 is TGTGCCAGCCTTAACAGGGGGATAACCTATGGCTACACCTTC. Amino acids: CASLNRGITYGYTF.

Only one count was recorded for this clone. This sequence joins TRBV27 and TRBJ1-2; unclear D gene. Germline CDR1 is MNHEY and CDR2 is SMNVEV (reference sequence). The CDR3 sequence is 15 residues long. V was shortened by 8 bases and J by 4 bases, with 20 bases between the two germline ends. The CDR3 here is CASQASRLNSYGYTF. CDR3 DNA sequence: TGTGCCAGCCAGGCCTCCAGGTTAAACAGCTATGGCTACACCTTC.

The CDR3 DNA follows: TGCAGCGTTGCCTCCCCGGGACAGGGCCACTATGGCTACACCTTC. Translating gives CSVASPGQGHYGYTF. The chain employs TRBV29-1 and TRBJ1-2; 9 bases agree with TRBD1. The CDR3 is 15 residues long. Germline V gene data show CDR1 as SQVTM and CDR2 as ANQGSEA. J was trimmed by 3 bases and V by 4 bases; bases with no gene match: 9.

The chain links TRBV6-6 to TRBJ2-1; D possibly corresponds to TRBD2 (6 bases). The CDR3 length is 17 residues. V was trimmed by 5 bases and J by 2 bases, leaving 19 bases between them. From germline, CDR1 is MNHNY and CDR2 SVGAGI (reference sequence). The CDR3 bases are TGTGCCAGCAGTCCACTCCTGGGTAGCGGCGCCTACAATGAGCAGTTCTTC. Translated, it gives CASSPLLGSGAYNEQFF.

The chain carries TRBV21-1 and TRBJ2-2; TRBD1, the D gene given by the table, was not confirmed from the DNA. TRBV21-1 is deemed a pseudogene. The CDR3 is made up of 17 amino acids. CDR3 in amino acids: CASSRRDRGEIAGELFF. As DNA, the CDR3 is TGTGCCAGCAGCCGCCGGGACAGGGGGGAAATCGCCGGGGAGCTGTTTTTT.

CDR3 protein: CASSGTGGRGTQYF. Here the CDR3 DNA reads TGTGCCAGCAGTGGAACGGGAGGCCGGGGGACCCAGTACTTC. The chain couples TRBV2 to TRBJ2-5; 7 bases fit TRBD2. Germline V gene data show CDR1 as SNHLY and CDR2 as FYNNEI. V trimming: 4 bases; J trimming: 7 bases; junction bases outside the gene matches: 9. The CDR3 spans 14 residues.

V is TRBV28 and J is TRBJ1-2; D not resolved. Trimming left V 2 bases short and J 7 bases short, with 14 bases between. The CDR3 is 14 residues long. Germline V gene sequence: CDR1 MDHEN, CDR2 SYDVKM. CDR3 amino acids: CASSLGLGYSGYTF. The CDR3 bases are TGTGCCAGCAGTTTAGGACTGGGCTATTCTGGCTACACCTTC.

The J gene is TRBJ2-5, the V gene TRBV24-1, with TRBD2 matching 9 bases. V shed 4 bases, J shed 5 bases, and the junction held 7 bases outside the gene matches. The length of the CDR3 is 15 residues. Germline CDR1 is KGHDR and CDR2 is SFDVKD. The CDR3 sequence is CATSERGRAGETQYF. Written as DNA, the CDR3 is TGTGCCACCAGTGAGCGCGGGAGGGCGGGGGAGACCCAGTACTTC.

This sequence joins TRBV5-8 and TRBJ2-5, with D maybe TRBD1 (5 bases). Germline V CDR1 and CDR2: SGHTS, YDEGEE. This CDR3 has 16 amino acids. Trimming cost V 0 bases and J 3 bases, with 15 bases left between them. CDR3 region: CASSLEGLGKEETQYF. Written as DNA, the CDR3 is TGTGCCAGCAGCTTGGAGGGGCTTGGGAAAGAAGAGACCCAGTACTTC.

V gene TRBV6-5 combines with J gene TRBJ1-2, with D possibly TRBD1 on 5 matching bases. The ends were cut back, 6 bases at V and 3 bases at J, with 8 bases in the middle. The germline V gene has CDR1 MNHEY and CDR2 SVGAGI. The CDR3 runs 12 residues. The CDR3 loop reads CASSREDYGYTF. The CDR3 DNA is TGTGCCAGCAGCAGGGAGGACTATGGCTACACCTTC.

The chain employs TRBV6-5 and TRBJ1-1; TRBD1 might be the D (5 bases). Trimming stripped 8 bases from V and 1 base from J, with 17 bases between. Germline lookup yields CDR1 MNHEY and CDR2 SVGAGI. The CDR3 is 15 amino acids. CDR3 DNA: TGTGCCAGCCGTACAGGTGGCGATAGGAACACTGAAGCTTTCTTT. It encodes CASRTGGDRNTEAFF.

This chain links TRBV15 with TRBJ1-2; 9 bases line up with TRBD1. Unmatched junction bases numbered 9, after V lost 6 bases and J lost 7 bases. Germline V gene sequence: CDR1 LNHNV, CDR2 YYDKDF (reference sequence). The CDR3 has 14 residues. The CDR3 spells CATRGTGRSAGYTF. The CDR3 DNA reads TGTGCCACCAGAGGGACAGGGAGGTCGGCTGGCTACACCTTC.

This chain's CDR3 is CASSQMGQGAFSEAFF. As DNA, the CDR3 is TGCGCCAGCAGTCAGATGGGGCAGGGGGCTTTTAGTGAAGCTTTCTTT. V and J are TRBV23-1 and TRBJ1-1; 8 nucleotides line up with TRBD1. TRBV23-1 is filed as an ORF, its function uncertain. This CDR3 has 16 amino acids. J was trimmed by 7 bases and V by 3 bases; bases with no gene match: 13.

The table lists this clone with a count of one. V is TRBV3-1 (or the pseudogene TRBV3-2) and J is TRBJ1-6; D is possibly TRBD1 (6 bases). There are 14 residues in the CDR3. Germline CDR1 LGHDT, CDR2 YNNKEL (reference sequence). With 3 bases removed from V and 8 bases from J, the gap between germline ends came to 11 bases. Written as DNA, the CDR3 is TGTGCCAGCAGCCACGGGGGGCTCGATTCACCCCTCCACTTT. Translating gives CASSHGGLDSPLHF.

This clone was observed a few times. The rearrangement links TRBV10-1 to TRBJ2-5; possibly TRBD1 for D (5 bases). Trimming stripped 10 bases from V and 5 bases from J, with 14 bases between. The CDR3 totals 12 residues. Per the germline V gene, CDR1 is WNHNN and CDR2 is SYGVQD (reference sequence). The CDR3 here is CAIIGVSETQYF. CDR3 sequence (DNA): TGCGCCATCATAGGGGTTTCGGAGACCCAGTACTTC.

This CDR3 reads CASSEWTGEGEQYF. In DNA, the CDR3 is TGTGCCAGCAGCGAATGGACAGGGGAGGGCGAGCAGTACTTC. This chain connects TRBV7-9 to TRBJ2-7; 9 nucleotides match TRBD1. Germline CDR1 is SEHNR and CDR2 is FQNEAQ (reference sequence). V gave up 5 bases and J gave up 6 bases; unmatched junction bases: 8. This CDR3 spans 14 amino acids.

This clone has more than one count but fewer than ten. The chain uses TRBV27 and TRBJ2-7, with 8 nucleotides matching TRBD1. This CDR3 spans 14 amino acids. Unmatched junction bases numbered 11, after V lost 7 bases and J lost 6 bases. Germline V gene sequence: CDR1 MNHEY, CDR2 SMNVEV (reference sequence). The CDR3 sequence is CASTPGQGRGEQYF. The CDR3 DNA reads TGTGCCAGCACCCCAGGACAGGGTCGGGGCGAGCAGTACTTC.

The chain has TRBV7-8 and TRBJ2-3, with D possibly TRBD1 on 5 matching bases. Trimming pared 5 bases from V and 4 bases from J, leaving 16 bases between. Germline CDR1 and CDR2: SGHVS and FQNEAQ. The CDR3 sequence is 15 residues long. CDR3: CASSQDTLGADTQYF. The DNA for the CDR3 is TGTGCCAGCAGCCAGGACACCCTAGGCGCAGATACGCAGTATTTT. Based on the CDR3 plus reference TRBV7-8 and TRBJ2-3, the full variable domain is GAGVSQSPRYKVAKRGQDVALRCDPISGHVSLFWYQQALGQGPEFLTYFQNEAQLDKSGLPSDRFFAERPEGSVSTLKIQRTQQEDSAVYLCASSQDTLGADTQYFGPGTRLTVL.

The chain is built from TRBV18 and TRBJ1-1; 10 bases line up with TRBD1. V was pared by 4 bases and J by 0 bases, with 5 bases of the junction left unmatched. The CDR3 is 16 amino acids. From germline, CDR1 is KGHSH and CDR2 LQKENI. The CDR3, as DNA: TGTGCCAGCTCACACGGGACAGGGGCGATGAACACTGAAGCTTTCTTT. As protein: CASSHGTGAMNTEAFF. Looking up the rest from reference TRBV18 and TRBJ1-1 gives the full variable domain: NAGVMQNPRHLVRRRGQEARLRCSPMKGHSHVYWYRQLPEEGLKFMVYLQKENIIDESGMPKERFSAEFPKEGPSILRIQQVVRGDSAAYFCASSHGTGAMNTEAFFGQGTRLTVV.